This entry lists 30 T cell receptor beta chains sequenced from one sample in a study of blood T cell repertoires in COVID-19. This table comes from immunoSEQ multiplex PCR, and its TCRdb copy is limited to in-frame clones, with some not included. The data contain 88,000 or so clones, roughly 90% of them singletons. Sequenced: PBMCs or T cells enriched from blood (not recorded which). The receptor source for this set is a woman in her forties or fifties with acute COVID-19.

In its sample, this clone was seen once. V gene TRBV13 combines with J gene TRBJ2-4; D perhaps matches TRBD2 (6 bases). Germline values: CDR1 PRHDT, CDR2 FYEKMQ (reference sequence). Trimming took off 2 bases at V and 8 bases at J, with 7 bases between the two ends. The CDR3 is made up of 12 amino acids. Here the CDR3 DNA reads TGTGCCAGCAGCTTACCGGGGGACATTCAGTACTTC. Its protein is CASSLPGDIQYF. The whole variable domain, filled in from reference TRBV13 and TRBJ2-4, reads AAGVIQSPRHLIKEKRETATLKCYPIPRHDTVYWYQQGPGQDPQFLISFYEKMQSDKGSIPDRFSAQQFSDYHSELNMSSLELGDSALYFCASSLPGDIQYFGAGTRLSVL.

The V gene is TRBV5-6, the J gene TRBJ1-4; 7 positions agree with TRBD1. Per the germline V gene, CDR1 is SGHDT and CDR2 is YYEEEE. The CDR3 consists of 16 residues. V trimming: 4 bases; J trimming: 4 bases; junction bases outside the gene matches: 10. DNA of the CDR3: TGTGCCAGCAGCGGGCTGACAGGGTTGGGTAATGAAAAACTGTTTTTT. It translates to CASSGLTGLGNEKLFF. Full variable domain (outside the CDR3, taken from reference TRBV5-6 and TRBJ1-4): DAGVTQSPTHLIKTRGQQVTLRCSPKSGHDTVSWYQQALGQGPQFIFQYYEEEERQRGNFPDRFSGHQFPNYSSELNVNALLLGDSALYLCASSGLTGLGNEKLFFGSGTQLSVL.

This chain links TRBV29-1 with TRBJ1-2; 7 bases align to TRBD1. CDR1 and CDR2 from the germline V gene are SQVTM and ANQGSEA. The CDR3 is 12 residues long. The junction had 2 bases not matched to a gene; V was cut back by 4 bases and J by 3 bases. CDR3 sequence: CSVGTGDYGYTF. CDR3 nucleotide sequence: TGCAGCGTTGGAACAGGGGACTATGGCTACACCTTC.

This sequence joins TRBV10-2 and TRBJ1-6, with 7 nucleotides matching TRBD1. The V segment lost 8 bases and the J segment 0 bases; nucleotides outside the gene matches: 7. This CDR3 spans 16 amino acids. The germline V gene encodes CDR1 WSHSY and CDR2 SAAADI. The CDR3 region is CASRDSSSSYNSPLHF. The CDR3 DNA is TGCGCCAGCCGGGACAGTTCATCCTCCTATAATTCACCCCTCCACTTT.

The rearrangement uses TRBV7-2 and TRBJ2-1; weak D call: TRBD1 (6 bases). This CDR3 region has 16 residues. Trimming removed 1 base from V and 0 bases from J, with 10 bases in between. Germline CDR1 is SGHTA and CDR2 is FQGNSA. The CDR3, as DNA: TGTGCCAGCAGCTTAGTGGTAGGGGGCTCCTACAATGAGCAGTTCTTC. Translating gives CASSLVVGGSYNEQFF. The full variable domain, its missing parts supplied by reference TRBV7-2 and TRBJ2-1, is GAGVSQSPSNKVTEKGKDVELRCDPISGHTALYWYRQSLGQGLEFLIYFQGNSAPDKSGLPSDRFSAERTGGSVSTLTIQRTQQEDSAVYLCASSLVVGGSYNEQFFGPGTRLTVL.

In this sample, this clone turned up once. The J gene is TRBJ2-7, the V gene TRBV19, with 7 positions matching TRBD1. Germline V gene sequence: CDR1 LNHDA, CDR2 SQIVND (reference sequence). V shed 1 base and J 3 bases; nucleotides not matched to a gene: 3. This CDR3 contains 14 residues. CDR3 sequence (DNA): TGTGCCAGTAGTATAGCTGGGACAGACTACGAGCAGTACTTC. Translated: CASSIAGTDYEQYF.

The CDR3 loop is CAWRAGLSTDTQYF. The DNA of the CDR3 is TGTGCCTGGAGAGCAGGATTGAGCACAGATACGCAGTATTTT. The rearrangement joins TRBV30 to TRBJ2-3; D call uncertain. The CDR3 totals 14 residues. V lost 3 bases to trimming and J lost 0 bases, with 10 bases between them. CDR1 is GTSNPN, CDR2 SVGIG, per germline (reference sequence).

The chain joins TRBV6-6 to TRBJ1-1, with 12 bases that match TRBD1. V trimming: 5 bases; J trimming: 2 bases; junction bases outside the gene matches: 9. The CDR3 consists of 17 residues. Per the germline V gene, CDR1 is MNHNY and CDR2 is SVGAGI (reference sequence). This CDR3 reads CASSRSGTGGGNTEAFF. CDR3 sequence (DNA): TGTGCCAGCAGTCGGTCCGGGACAGGGGGCGGAAACACTGAAGCTTTCTTT.

This clone was observed a single time. The chain couples TRBV19 to TRBJ1-5; 10 bases fit TRBD1. The CDR3 runs to 15 residues. Per the germline V gene, CDR1 is LNHDA and CDR2 is SQIVND (reference sequence). The V gene end was trimmed by 5 bases and the J gene end by 5 bases; junction bases not matched to a gene: 6. The CDR3 DNA reads as TGTGCCAGTAGTCTCCGGACAGGGGGGCATCAGCCCCAGCATTTT. Residues: CASSLRTGGHQPQHF.

This sequence joins TRBV27 and TRBJ1-1, with a weak D call TRBD1 (6 bases). From germline, CDR1 is MNHEY and CDR2 SMNVEV (reference sequence). CDR3 length: 17 amino acids. V was cut by 1 base and J by 1 base, with 16 bases left in between. The CDR3 protein is CASSLLTLTGSNTEAFF. The CDR3 nucleotides read TGTGCCAGCAGTTTATTGACCCTGACAGGATCGAACACTGAAGCTTTCTTT.

The gene calls are TRBV14 and TRBJ1-1; the match to TRBD1 covers 9 bases. CDR1 SGHDN and CDR2 FVKESK come from the germline V gene. Trimming cost V 5 bases and J 4 bases; bases outside gene matches: 8. The CDR3 sequence is 15 residues long. The CDR3 coding sequence is TGTGCCAGCAGCGGACAGGGGACTGCTGGCACTGAAGCTTTCTTT. It is translated as CASSGQGTAGTEAFF. The full variable domain, with the rest looked up from reference TRBV14 and TRBJ1-1, is EAGVTQFPSHSVIEKGQTVTLRCDPISGHDNLYWYRRVMGKEIKFLLHFVKESKQDESGMPNNRFLAERTGGTYSTLKVQPAELEDSGVYFCASSGQGTAGTEAFFGQGTRLTVV.

The genes are TRBV11-2 and TRBJ2-7, with 10 bases fitting TRBD2. CDR1 and CDR2 (germline): SGHAT, FQNNGV. With V trimmed by 8 bases and J by 6 bases, 7 bases remained unmatched. This CDR3 spans 13 amino acids. The CDR3 DNA reads TGTGCCAGCTCGCTAGCGGGAGTAGGCGAGCAGTACTTC. This translates into CASSLAGVGEQYF.

This clone came up once. The rearrangement links TRBV9 to TRBJ2-2, with a possible D match to TRBD2 (6 bases). The germline V gene has CDR1 SGDLS and CDR2 YYNGEE. CDR3 length equals 14 residues. The V end was cut by 0 bases, the J end by 6 bases, with 9 bases between. This CDR3 is CASSVVGGSGELFF. The CDR3 region has the DNA TGTGCCAGCAGCGTAGTCGGAGGGTCCGGGGAGCTGTTTTTT.

This chain links TRBV4-3 with TRBJ1-2; a possible D gene is TRBD1 (5 bases). The CDR3 has 16 residues. The germline V gene has CDR1 LGHNA and CDR2 YSLEER. The V gene lost 4 bases and the J gene lost 1 base, with 16 bases spanning the gap. The CDR3 coding sequence is TGCGCCAGCAGCCCGGTTAGGGGTAGGGATAACTATGGCTACACCTTC. Amino acid sequence: CASSPVRGRDNYGYTF.

This CDR3 is CASSLASGVVYNEQFF. DNA of the CDR3: TGTGCCAGCAGCTTAGCTTCGGGAGTAGTCTACAATGAGCAGTTCTTC. The chain uses TRBV7-6 and TRBJ2-1, with a possible D match to TRBD2 (6 bases). CDR1 is SGHVS and CDR2 is FNYEAQ in the germline V gene. The CDR3 runs to 16 residues. V gave up 0 bases and J gave up 3 bases, with 12 bases separating them.

The chain recombines TRBV3-1 (or the pseudogene TRBV3-2) with TRBJ2-7; D uncertain. The germline V and J ends were trimmed by 1 base and 4 bases, with 5 bases remaining between them. Germline-derived CDR1 and CDR2 are LGHDT and YNNKEL (reference sequence). The CDR3 has 12 residues. Here the CDR3 reads CASSQGLYEQYF. As DNA, the CDR3 is TGTGCCAGCAGCCAAGGACTTTACGAGCAGTACTTC.

This chain uses TRBV11-3 with TRBJ2-4; 11 bases are a match to TRBD2. The germline V gene has CDR1 SGHNT and CDR2 YENEEA. J was trimmed by 0 bases and V by 0 bases; bases with no gene match: 16. The CDR3 length is 22 residues. The DNA of the CDR3 is TGTGCCAGCAGCTTAGACTTAGGTGAGGCTTCTAGCGGGAGGAGAGCCAAAAACATTCAGTACTTC. As protein: CASSLDLGEASSGRRAKNIQYF.

This clone was counted once. The V and J genes are TRBV5-1 and TRBJ2-7, with D perhaps matching TRBD1 (5 bases). V was clipped by 4 bases and J by 4 bases, with 12 bases between them. The CDR3 sequence is 13 residues long. Germline loops: CDR1 SGHRS, CDR2 YFSETQ. CDR3: CASSIDSFYEQYF. In DNA form, the CDR3 reads TGCGCCAGCAGCATAGACAGCTTTTACGAGCAGTACTTC.

This clone was observed once. V usage is TRBV28 and J usage is TRBJ1-1; no clear D. The V gene lost 5 bases and the J gene lost 7 bases, with 11 bases spanning the gap. Germline V lookup: CDR1 MDHEN, CDR2 SYDVKM. The CDR3 spans 12 residues. This CDR3 reads CASSALSVEAFF. The CDR3 region has the DNA TGTGCCAGCAGTGCCCTCTCGGTTGAAGCTTTCTTT.

The rearrangement uses TRBV27 and TRBJ1-5; D remains unclear. Germline V gives CDR1 MNHEY, CDR2 SMNVEV (reference sequence). The CDR3 covers 14 residues. Trimming took 6 bases from V and 6 from J, leaving 15 bases between them. The CDR3 sequence is CASRPGWEGQPQHF. The CDR3 DNA sequence: TGTGCCAGCAGACCTGGGTGGGAGGGTCAGCCCCAGCATTTT.

This clone was seen once. This chain joins TRBV27 and TRBJ1-4, with D hard to call. Germline V lookup: CDR1 MNHEY, CDR2 SMNVEV (reference sequence). V lost 0 bases, J lost 0 bases, and 5 bases lay in between. The CDR3 spans 15 residues. CDR3 bases: TGTGCCAGCAGTTTATCCCGGTCAACTAATGAAAAACTGTTTTTT. As protein: CASSLSRSTNEKLFF.

The chain employs TRBV30 and TRBJ1-5; D perhaps matches TRBD1 (5 bases). The germline V gene has CDR1 GTSNPN and CDR2 SVGIG (reference sequence). The length of the CDR3 is 15 residues. Trimming removed 4 bases at V and 6 bases at J, with 19 bases between. CDR3 amino acids: CAWTVGQSKGQPQHF. The CDR3 DNA reads TGTGCCTGGACCGTGGGGCAGAGCAAGGGTCAGCCCCAGCATTTT.

The chain links TRBV3-1 (or the pseudogene TRBV3-2) to TRBJ1-5; tentative D call: TRBD1 (6 bases). Germline V gene sequence: CDR1 LGHDT, CDR2 YNNKEL (reference sequence). The CDR3 has 16 amino acids. Trimming cost V 4 bases and J 6 bases, with 19 bases left between them. CDR3 DNA sequence: TGTGCCAGCAGCCGGGGGCAGGGGCCATACGGTCAGCCCCAGCATTTT. It translates to CASSRGQGPYGQPQHF.

This clone was seen a few times. This sequence joins TRBV3-1 (or the pseudogene TRBV3-2) and TRBJ2-7, with 9 bases matching TRBD2. V gave up 4 bases and J gave up 4 bases; unmatched junction bases: 5. The CDR3 contains 14 residues. The germline V gene has CDR1 LGHDT and CDR2 YNNKEL (reference sequence). The CDR3 nucleotides are TGTGCCAGCAGCCCCGGGACTAGCTCTTACGAGCAGTACTTC. Translating gives CASSPGTSSYEQYF.

The chain uses TRBV3-1 (or the pseudogene TRBV3-2) and TRBJ2-7; D unresolved. CDR3 length: 12 residues. Germline V lookup: CDR1 LGHDT, CDR2 YNNKEL (reference sequence). The V end was cut by 8 bases, the J end by 3 bases, with 11 bases between. The chain's CDR3 is CASARNSYEQYF. Here the CDR3 DNA reads TGTGCCAGCGCCCGGAACAGCTACGAGCAGTACTTC.

This clone was seen a single time. V gene TRBV18 combines with J gene TRBJ1-1; TRBD1 agrees at 8 bases. Germline lookup yields CDR1 KGHSH and CDR2 LQKENI. The CDR3 length is 14 residues. Trimming took 5 bases from V and 2 from J; bases not matched to a gene: 4. The CDR3 DNA follows: TGTGCCAGCTCAGAGCAGGGGGCAAACACTGAAGCTTTCTTT. This gives the protein CASSEQGANTEAFF.

The chain combines TRBV3-1 (or the pseudogene TRBV3-2) with TRBJ1-5; 7 bases fit TRBD1. The V segment lost 6 bases and the J segment 6 bases; nucleotides outside the gene matches: 5. Looked up from germline, CDR1 is LGHDT and CDR2 is YNNKEL (reference sequence). The CDR3 is made up of 13 amino acids. This chain's CDR3 is CASSKQGSQPQHF. The CDR3 DNA reads as TGTGCCAGCAGTAAACAGGGGAGTCAGCCCCAGCATTTT.

The genes are TRBV11-3 and TRBJ1-6, with D uncertain. V lost 3 bases, J lost 7 bases, and 10 bases lay in between. The CDR3 extends over 14 amino acids. CDR1 and CDR2 from the germline V gene are SGHNT and YENEEA. CDR3 nucleotide sequence: TGTGCCAGCAGCTTGAGGAGTCAAAATTCACCCCTCCACTTT. As protein: CASSLRSQNSPLHF.

This chain joins TRBV4-1 and TRBJ1-6; 10 bases map to TRBD1. In germline, CDR1 is MGHRA, CDR2 YSYEKL. The CDR3 contains 17 residues. With 0 bases clipped from V and 7 bases from J, the junction kept 6 bases outside the gene matches. CDR3 in DNA: TGCGCCAGCAGCCAAGAGGGTGGGACAGGGGTAAATTCACCCCTCCACTTT. It yields the protein CASSQEGGTGVNSPLHF.

CDR3 coding DNA: TGTGCCAGCAGTTACTCCGCGGGTTCCTACAATGAGCAGTTCTTC. The encoded protein is CASSYSAGSYNEQFF. V usage is TRBV6-2 or TRBV6-3 and J usage is TRBJ2-1; D may be TRBD2 (5 bases). Trimming pared 0 bases from V and 1 base from J, leaving 7 bases between. CDR1 is MNHEY, CDR2 SVGEGT, per germline. The CDR3 sequence is 15 residues long.